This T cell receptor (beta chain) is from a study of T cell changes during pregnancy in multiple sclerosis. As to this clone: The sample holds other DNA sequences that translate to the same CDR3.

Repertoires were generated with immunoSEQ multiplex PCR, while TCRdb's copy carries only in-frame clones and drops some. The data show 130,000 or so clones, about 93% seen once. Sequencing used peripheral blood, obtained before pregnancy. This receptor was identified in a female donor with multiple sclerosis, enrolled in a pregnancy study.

CDR3 DNA: TGTGCCAGCAGTGAAGGACAGATGAACACTGAAGCTTTCTTT. Its translation is CASSEGQMNTEAFF. This rearrangement joins TRBV2 to TRBJ1-1; a possible D gene is TRBD1 (5 bases). V was clipped by 1 base and J by 0 bases, with 6 bases between them. CDR1 is SNHLY, CDR2 FYNNEI, per germline. There are 14 residues in the CDR3.